This is a list of T cell receptor beta chains from one sample in a study of tumor-infiltrating lymphocytes in primary liver carcinoma. MiXCR, applied by TCRdb to the multiplex PCR reads, yields one record per CDR3 protein. The sample lists roughly 120,000 distinct CDR3 sequences, 64% occurring once. Sequences were obtained from liver tumor tissue from sampling region 3. All receptors come from a woman aged 60-70 years with primary liver carcinoma and hepatitis B virus infection. CDR3s include the opening cysteine and the closing phenylalanine or tryptophan. A D gene is named only where the DNA matches it firmly. Not all rows give a size; the values are once, few, many and, for expanded clones, a class.

>TRBJ1-5|TRBV12-3/TRBV12-4|TRBD1|many
CASSPRQGGNQPQHF
TGTGCCAGCAGTCCCCGACAGGGGGGCAATCAGCCCCAGCATTTT
>TRBJ2-7|TRBV14|.|many
CASSQVGGYEQYF
TGTGCCAGCAGCCAAGTGGGCGGCTACGAGCAGTACTTC
>TRBJ2-2|TRBV12-3/TRBV12-4|.|.
CASSLRGNTGKLFF
TGTGCCAGCAGTCTCCGGGGAAACACCGGGAAGCTGTTTTTT
>TRBJ2-3|TRBV6-1|.|many
CASCLWVPDTQYF
TGTGCCAGCTGCCTTTGGGTCCCAGATACGCAGTATTTT
>TRBJ1-5|TRBV25-1|.|.
CASSEEGRGGNQPQHF
TGTGCCAGCAGTGAAGAGGGCAGGGGAGGCAATCAGCCCCAGCATTTT
>TRBJ2-1|TRBV6-5|TRBD2|many
CASGYSGGVGSEQFF
TGTGCCAGCGGTTACTCGGGGGGAGTTGGAAGTGAGCAGTTCTTC
>TRBJ2-5|TRBV5-1|TRBD1|.
CASSLRTGGQEIQYF
TGCGCCAGCAGCTTGCGTACAGGGGGGCAAGAGATCCAGTACTTC
>TRBJ2-2|TRBV6-4|.|.
CASMSWNTGELFF
TGTGCCAGTATGTCCTGGAACACCGGGGAGCTGTTTTTT
>TRBJ2-7|TRBV20-1|.|.
CSARGLALKNEQYF
TGCAGTGCTAGGGGACTGGCCCTGAAGAACGAGCAGTACTTC
>TRBJ2-1|TRBV5-6|.|.
CDRNSTTGSSYNGQFF
TGTGACAGGAACTCCACTACAGGGAGCTCCTACAATGGGCAGTTCTTC
>TRBJ1-1|TRBV6-5|.|few
CASSYTGTEAFF
TGTGCCAGCAGTTACACCGGCACTGAAGCTTTCTTT
>TRBJ2-1|TRBV11-1|.|.
CASSQTTSQSGNEQFF
TGTGCCAGCAGTCAAACCACCAGCCAATCGGGAAATGAGCAGTTCTTC
>TRBJ2-7|TRBV11-2|.|.
CASSSILGGGSSHEQYF
TGTGCCAGCAGTTCCATCCTCGGGGGCGGGAGCTCCCACGAGCAGTACTTC
>TRBJ2-7|TRBV12-3/TRBV12-4|TRBD1|.
CASSIMGQGMADQYF
TGTGCCAGCAGTATCATGGGACAGGGGATGGCCGACCAGTACTTC
>TRBJ1-1|TRBV24-1|.|.
CATSAHRATEAYF
TGTGCCACCAGCGCTCACAGGGCCACTGAGGCTTACTTT
>TRBJ2-1|TRBV6-2/TRBV6-3|.|.
CASSRGTSRMRNEQFF
TGTGCCAGCAGTCGGGGAACTAGCAGGATGCGGAATGAGCAGTTCTTC
>TRBJ1-2|TRBV12-3/TRBV12-4|.|.
CASRDTGTSGCTF
TGTGCCAGCAGGGACACAGGGACCAGTGGCTGCACCTTC
>TRBJ1-1|TRBV19|TRBD1|few
CASSPRQGGGTEAFF
TGTGCCAGTAGTCCCAGACAGGGTGGGGGCACTGAAGCTTTCTTT
>TRBJ2-1|TRBV12-3/TRBV12-4|.|.
CASSSVYDEQFF
TGTGCCAGCAGTTCGGTCTACGATGAGCAATTCTTC
>TRBJ2-3|TRBV11-2|.|many
CASSSLWALSKSTDTQYF
TGTGCCAGCAGCTCTCTGTGGGCACTTAGCAAGTCCACAGATACGCAGTATTTT
>TRBJ2-1|TRBV25-1|TRBD2|.
CASSKREYNDQFF
TGTGCCAGCAGTAAGCGGGAGTACAATGATCAGTTCTTC
>TRBJ2-5|TRBV5-4|TRBD2|many
CASSLDLAEETQYF
TGTGCCAGCAGCTTGGATCTAGCGGAAGAGACCCAGTACTTC
>TRBJ2-1|TRBV5-4|TRBD1|.
CASSLTTGGSIYSSYDEQFF
TGTGCCAGCAGCCTCACGACAGGGGGGAGTATTTATAGCTCCTACGATGAGCAGTTCTTC
>TRBJ2-1|TRBV5-1|.|few
CASSLDSLDNEQFF
TGCGCCAGCAGCTTGGACTCCCTTGACAATGAGCAGTTCTTC
>TRBJ2-7|TRBV28|.|.
CASSIGGARGERYF
TGTGCCAGCAGTATAGGGGGGGCCCGGGGCGAGCGGTACTTC
>TRBJ1-1|TRBV24-1|.|.
CPTSDLNRREAFF
TGTCCCACCAGTGATTTGAACAGACGCGAAGCTTTCTTT
>TRBJ2-1|TRBV29-1|.|.
CSVQGGKAVDEQFF
TGCAGCGTTCAAGGCGGGAAGGCCGTAGATGAGCAGTTCTTC
>TRBJ2-5|TRBV20-1|.|.
CSARDSGTGRLETQYF
TGCAGTGCTAGAGACTCAGGCACGGGCCGTTTAGAGACCCAGTACTTC
>TRBJ2-4|TRBV5-6|.|many
CASSLQHPGDIQYF
TGTGCCAGCAGCTTACAACACCCTGGGGACATTCAGTACTTC
>TRBJ2-2|TRBV10-1|.|many
CASRRGRTGELFF
TGCGCCAGCAGGAGAGGCAGAACCGGGGAGCTGTTTTTT
>TRBJ1-1|TRBV6-5|.|.
CDSSLQGLGNTEAFF
TGTGACAGCAGTTTACAAGGGTTGGGGAACACTGAAGCTTTCTTT
>TRBJ2-2|TRBV11-1|.|many
CASSLGGLAGELFF
TGTGCCAGCAGCTTAGGAGGGCTAGCCGGGGAGCTGTTTTTT
>TRBJ2-1|TRBV28|TRBD2|many
CASAFGGGLYEQFF
TGTGCCAGCGCCTTCGGGGGAGGGCTTTATGAGCAGTTCTTC
>TRBJ2-3|TRBV11-3|.|medium-sized
CASSLRGSTDTQYF
TGTGCCAGCAGCTTGCGGGGAAGCACAGATACGCAGTATTTT
>TRBJ2-2|TRBV10-2|.|.
CASSVPPTGANTGELFF
TGCGCCAGCAGTGTGCCGCCAACCGGGGCGAACACCGGGGAGCTGTTTTTT
>TRBJ2-1|TRBV5-4|.|.
CVSSLAQGDEQFF
TGTGTCAGCAGCTTGGCCCAGGGCGATGAGCAGTTCTTC
>TRBJ1-2|TRBV6-1|.|.
CASNDRVGCTF
TGTGCCAGCAATGATCGTGTTGGCTGCACCTTC
>TRBJ2-5|TRBV29-1|TRBD1|.
CSVEDHMTGSLGTQYF
TGCAGTGTTGAAGATCATATGACAGGGTCCCTCGGGACCCAGTACTTC
>TRBJ2-7|TRBV6-6|.|.
CASSYGRGGSYEQCF
TGTGCCAGCAGTTACGGGCGCGGGGGCTCCTACGAGCAGTGTTTC
>TRBJ2-1|TRBV28|TRBD2|.
CASSLRTSGRISYNEQFF
TGTGCCAGCAGTTTAAGGACTAGCGGGAGAATCTCCTACAATGAGCAGTTCTTC
>TRBJ2-3|TRBV12-3/TRBV12-4|TRBD2|.
CASRPSGSLPDTQYF
TGTGCCAGCAGACCTAGCGGGAGCCTGCCGGATACGCAGTATTTT
>TRBJ2-7|TRBV7-8|.|many
CASSLMQAYEQYF
TGTGCCAGCAGCTTGATGCAGGCCTACGAGCAGTACTTC
>TRBJ2-2|TRBV12-3/TRBV12-4|.|many
CASSYTGPNTGELFF
TGTGCCAGCAGCTATACAGGGCCGAACACCGGGGAGCTGTTTTTT
>TRBJ2-7|TRBV29-1|.|many
CSVSRSWGEQYF
TGCAGCGTTTCAAGGTCGTGGGGCGAGCAGTACTTC
>TRBJ2-7|TRBV6-1|TRBD1|many
CASVGQVYGESYEQYF
TGTGCCAGCGTTGGACAGGTGTACGGGGAATCCTACGAGCAGTACTTC
>TRBJ2-5|TRBV5-1|.|.
CASSVTGRETQYF
TGCGCCAGCAGCGTGACCGGACGGGAGACCCAGTACTTC
>TRBJ2-7|TRBV6-1|TRBD2|.
CTSSPRTSDSYEQYF
TGTACCAGCAGTCCCCGGACTAGCGACTCCTATGAGCAGTACTTC
>TRBJ2-5|TRBV5-5|TRBD1|many
CASSLGQGVETQYF
TGTGCCAGCAGCTTGGGGCAGGGGGTGGAGACCCAGTACTTC
>TRBJ2-4|TRBV28|.|many
CASSTLTGFAKNIQYF
TGTGCCAGCAGTACCCTTACAGGGTTCGCCAAAAACATTCAGTACTTC
>TRBJ2-1|TRBV12-5|.|many
CASDLYNEQFF
TGTGCTAGTGATCTGTACAATGAGCAGTTCTTC